Given below is one TCR beta chain in context. This record belongs to a study of Ad26.COV2.S vaccination and SARS-CoV-2 variants. Whole-study context: In the COV1001 trial, the donor was in the Ad26.COV2.S arm. Participants got Ad26.COV2.S intramuscularly, once or twice 56 days apart.

Treatment reported: over 15 received Ad26.COV2.S at low or high dose, single or two shots; roughly five received placebo; per-sample allocation not given. Day 63 after the first injection of vaccine or placebo was the sampling time. Sequenced by immunoSEQ multiplex PCR; TCRdb stores in-frame clones only, minus some. The sample records about 680,000 clones, more than 80% being singletons. The germline V gene has CDR1 GTSNPN and CDR2 SVGIG (reference sequence). The CDR3 contains 12 residues. V gave up 4 bases and J gave up 2 bases, with 8 bases separating them. The receptor was isolated from a person between 18 and 59 years old who received the Ad26.COV2.S COVID-19 vaccine or a placebo. The input for sequencing was peripheral blood, taken in a trial of Ad26.COV2.S vaccine versus placebo. The genes are TRBV30 and TRBJ1-2; D gene uncertain. CDR3 protein: CAWTATNYGYTF. CDR3 coding DNA: TGTGCCTGGACAGCCACGAACTATGGCTACACCTTC.